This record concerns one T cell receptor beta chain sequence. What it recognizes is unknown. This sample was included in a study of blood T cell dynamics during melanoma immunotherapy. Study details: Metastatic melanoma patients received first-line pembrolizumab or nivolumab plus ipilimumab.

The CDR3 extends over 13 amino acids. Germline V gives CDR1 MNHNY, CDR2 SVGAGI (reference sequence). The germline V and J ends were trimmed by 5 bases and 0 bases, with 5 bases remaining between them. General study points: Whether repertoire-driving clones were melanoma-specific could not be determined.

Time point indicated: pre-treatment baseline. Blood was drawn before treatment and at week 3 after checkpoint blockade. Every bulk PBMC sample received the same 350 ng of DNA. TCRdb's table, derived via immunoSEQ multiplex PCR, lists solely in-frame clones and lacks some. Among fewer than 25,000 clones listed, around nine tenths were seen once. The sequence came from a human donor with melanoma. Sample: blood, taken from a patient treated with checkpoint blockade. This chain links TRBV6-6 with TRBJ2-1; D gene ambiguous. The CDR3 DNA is TGTGCCAGCAGTAGGTACTCCTACAATGAGCAGTTCTTC. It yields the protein CASSRYSYNEQFF.